The clone carrying this T cell receptor (beta chain) was seen ten or more times. Its specificity is not known. Any patient presenting with uncontrolled infection, other autoimmune disease, pregnancy or lactation was left out. Approximately 10 ml of fresh peripheral blood supplied the PBMCs. The sample is drawn from a study of T cells in Graves' hyperthyroidism and ophthalmopathy. Whole-study results and caveats: Blood also showed most of the thyroid clonotypes that were expanded above 0.001.

Trimming pared 1 base from V and 3 bases from J, leaving 12 bases between. This CDR3 is 15 amino acids long. The V gene's germline CDR1 is SGHAT and CDR2 FQNNGV. Researchers amplified the TCR beta CDR3 regions from RNA transcripts. The HTBI primer set was used in a first-round RT-PCR of the TCR CDR3. MiXCR, applied by TCRdb to the multiplex PCR reads, yields one record per CDR3 protein. In the table there are hundreds of thousands of distinct CDR3 sequences, around 20% of which are singletons. This chain uses TRBV11-2 with TRBJ1-1; no firm D call. The specimen was blood. The TCR originated in a woman aged 45 to 65 with Graves' hyperthyroidism that later progressed to Graves' ophthalmopathy. Here the CDR3 reads CASSLGRPPDTEAFF. The CDR3 DNA reads as TGTGCCAGCAGCTTAGGCAGACCACCAGACACTGAAGCTTTCTTT.